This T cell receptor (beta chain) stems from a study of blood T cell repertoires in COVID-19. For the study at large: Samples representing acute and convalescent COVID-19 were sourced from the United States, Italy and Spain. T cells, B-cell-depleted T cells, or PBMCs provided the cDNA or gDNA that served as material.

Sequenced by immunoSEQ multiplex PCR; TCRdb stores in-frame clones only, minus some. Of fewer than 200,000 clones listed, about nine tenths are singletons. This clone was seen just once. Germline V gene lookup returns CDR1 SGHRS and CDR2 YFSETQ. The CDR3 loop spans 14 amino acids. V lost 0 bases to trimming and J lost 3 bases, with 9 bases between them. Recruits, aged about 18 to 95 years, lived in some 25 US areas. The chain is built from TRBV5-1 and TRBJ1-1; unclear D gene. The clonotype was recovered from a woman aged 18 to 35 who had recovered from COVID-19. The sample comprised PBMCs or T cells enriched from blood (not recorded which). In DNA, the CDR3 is TGCGCCAGCAGCTTGGTACCGGAGGACACTGAAGCTTTCTTT. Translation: CASSLVPEDTEAFF.